One T cell receptor beta chain is described in this entry. The table came from immunoSEQ multiplex PCR; TCRdb's copy has only in-frame clones and leaves some out. The sample lists over 200,000 clones, around 84% occurring once. This sample is drawn from a study of blood T cell repertoires in COVID-19. This CDR3 is 16 amino acids long. This sequence originates from a woman between 40 and 55 years old who had recovered from COVID-19. The chain uses TRBV21-1 and TRBJ1-3; the table calls TRBD1, which could not be checked here. TRBV21-1 is recorded as a pseudogene. Specimen: PBMCs or T cells enriched from blood (not recorded which). The CDR3 is CASSSPRQNSGNTIYF. CDR3 in DNA: TGTGCCAGCAGCTCCCCCCGACAGAATTCTGGAAACACCATATATTTT.